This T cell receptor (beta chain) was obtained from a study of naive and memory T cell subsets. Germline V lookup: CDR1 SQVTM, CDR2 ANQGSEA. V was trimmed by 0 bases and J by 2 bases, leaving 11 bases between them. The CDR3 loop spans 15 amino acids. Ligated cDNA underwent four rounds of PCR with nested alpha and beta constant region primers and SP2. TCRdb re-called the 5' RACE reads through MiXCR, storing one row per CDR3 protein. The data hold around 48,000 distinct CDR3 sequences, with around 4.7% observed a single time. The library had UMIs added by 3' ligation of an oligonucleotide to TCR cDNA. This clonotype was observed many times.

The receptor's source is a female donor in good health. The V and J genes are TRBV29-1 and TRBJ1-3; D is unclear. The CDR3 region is CSVEDRGRTGNTIYF. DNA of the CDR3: TGCAGCGTTGAAGATCGCGGAAGGACTGGAAACACCATATATTTT.